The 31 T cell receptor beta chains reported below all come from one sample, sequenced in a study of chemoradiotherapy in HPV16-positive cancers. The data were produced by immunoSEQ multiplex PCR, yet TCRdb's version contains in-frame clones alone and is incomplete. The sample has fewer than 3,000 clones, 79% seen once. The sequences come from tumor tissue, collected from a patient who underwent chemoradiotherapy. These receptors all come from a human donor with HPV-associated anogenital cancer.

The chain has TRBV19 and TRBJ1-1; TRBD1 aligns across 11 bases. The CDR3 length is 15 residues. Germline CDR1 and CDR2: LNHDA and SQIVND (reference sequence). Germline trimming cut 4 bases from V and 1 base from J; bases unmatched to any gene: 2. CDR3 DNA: TGTGCCAGTAGTACCGGGACAGGGGGGAACACTGAAGCTTTCTTT. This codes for CASSTGTGGNTEAFF.

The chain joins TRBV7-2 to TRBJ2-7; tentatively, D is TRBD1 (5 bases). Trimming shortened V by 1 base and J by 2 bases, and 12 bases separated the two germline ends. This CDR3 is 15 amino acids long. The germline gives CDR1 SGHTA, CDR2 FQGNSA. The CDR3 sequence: CASSLEVGEAYEQYF. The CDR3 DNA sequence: TGTGCCAGCAGCTTAGAAGTAGGGGAAGCCTACGAGCAGTACTTC.

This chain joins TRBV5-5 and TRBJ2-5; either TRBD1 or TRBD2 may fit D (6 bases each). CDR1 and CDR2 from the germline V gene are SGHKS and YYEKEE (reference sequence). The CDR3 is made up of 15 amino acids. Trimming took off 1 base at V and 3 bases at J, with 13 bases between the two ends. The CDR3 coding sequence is TGTGCCAGCAGCTTGTGGGGGGCTTGGAAAGAGACCCAGTACTTC. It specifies CASSLWGAWKETQYF.

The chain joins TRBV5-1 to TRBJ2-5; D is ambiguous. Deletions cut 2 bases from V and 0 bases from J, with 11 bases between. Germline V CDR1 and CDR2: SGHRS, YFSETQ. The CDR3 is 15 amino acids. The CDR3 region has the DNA TGCGCCAGCAGCTTTGTTGGTGGGCACCAAGAGACCCAGTACTTC. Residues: CASSFVGGHQETQYF.

The chain's CDR3 is CASRTTGDTEAFF. CDR3 bases: TGTGCCAGCAGGACGACCGGAGACACTGAAGCTTTCTTT. The rearrangement links TRBV25-1 to TRBJ1-1, with D unresolved. The CDR3 is 13 amino acids. Germline V CDR1 and CDR2: MGHDK, SYGVNS. V lost 6 bases and J 3 bases, leaving 11 bases between the germline ends. Full variable domain (missing parts from reference TRBV25-1 and TRBJ1-1): EADIYQTPRYLVIGTGKKITLECSQTMGHDKMYWYQQDPGMELHLIHYSYGVNSTEKGDLSSESTVSRIRTEHFPLTLESARPSHTSQYLCASRTTGDTEAFFGQGTRLTVV.

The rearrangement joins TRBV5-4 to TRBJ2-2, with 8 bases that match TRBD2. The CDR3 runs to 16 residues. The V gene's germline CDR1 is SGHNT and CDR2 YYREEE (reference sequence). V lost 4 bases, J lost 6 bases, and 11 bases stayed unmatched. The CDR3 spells CASSQLAALGAGELFF. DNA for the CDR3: TGTGCCAGCAGCCAACTAGCGGCCTTGGGGGCCGGGGAGCTGTTTTTT.

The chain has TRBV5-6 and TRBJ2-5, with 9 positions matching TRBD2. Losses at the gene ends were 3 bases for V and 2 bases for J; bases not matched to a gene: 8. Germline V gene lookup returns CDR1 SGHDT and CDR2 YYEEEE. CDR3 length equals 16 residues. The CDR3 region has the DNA TGTGCCAGCAGCTCCCCGACTAGCGGATTTCAAGAGACCCAGTACTTC. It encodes CASSSPTSGFQETQYF.

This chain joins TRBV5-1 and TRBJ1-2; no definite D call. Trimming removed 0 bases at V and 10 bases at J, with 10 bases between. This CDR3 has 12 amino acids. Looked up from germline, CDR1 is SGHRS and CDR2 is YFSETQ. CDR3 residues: CASSLEDPNYTF. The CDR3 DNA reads TGCGCCAGCAGCTTGGAGGATCCCAACTACACCTTC. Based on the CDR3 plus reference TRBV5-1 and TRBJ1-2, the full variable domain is KAGVTQTPRYLIKTRGQQVTLSCSPISGHRSVSWYQQTPGQGLQFLFEYFSETQRNKGNFPGRFSGRQFSNSRSEMNVSTLELGDSALYLCASSLEDPNYTFGSGTRLTVV.

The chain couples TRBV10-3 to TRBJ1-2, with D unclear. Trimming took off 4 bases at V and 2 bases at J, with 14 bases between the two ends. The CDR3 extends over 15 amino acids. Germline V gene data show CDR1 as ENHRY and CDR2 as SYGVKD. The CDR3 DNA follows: TGTGCCATCAGTGCAAAACTGCTTTTAAACTATGGCTACACCTTC. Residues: CAISAKLLLNYGYTF.

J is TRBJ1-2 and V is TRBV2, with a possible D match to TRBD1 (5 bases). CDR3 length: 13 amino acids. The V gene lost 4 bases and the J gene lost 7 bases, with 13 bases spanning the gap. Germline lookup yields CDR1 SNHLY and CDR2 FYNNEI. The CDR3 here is CASSVGRASGYTF. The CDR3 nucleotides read TGTGCCAGCAGTGTTGGCAGGGCCTCTGGCTACACCTTC.

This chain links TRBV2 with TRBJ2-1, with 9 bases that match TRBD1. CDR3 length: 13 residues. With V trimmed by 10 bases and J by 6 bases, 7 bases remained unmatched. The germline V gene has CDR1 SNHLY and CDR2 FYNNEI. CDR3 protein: CATRGQGSNEQFF. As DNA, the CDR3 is TGTGCCACGAGAGGACAGGGGTCCAATGAGCAGTTCTTC. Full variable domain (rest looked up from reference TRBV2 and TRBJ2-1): EPEVTQTPSHQVTQMGQEVILRCVPISNHLYFYWYRQILGQKVEFLVSFYNNEISEKSEIFDDQFSVERPDGSNFTLKIRSTKLEDSAMYFCATRGQGSNEQFFGPGTRLTVL.

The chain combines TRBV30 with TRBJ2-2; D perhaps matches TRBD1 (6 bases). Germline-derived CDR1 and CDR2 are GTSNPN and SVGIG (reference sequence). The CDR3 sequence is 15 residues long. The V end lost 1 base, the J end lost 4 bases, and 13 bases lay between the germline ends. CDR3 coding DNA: TGTGCCTGGAGTGGTGCCGGGACAATCACCGGGGAGCTGTTTTTT. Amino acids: CAWSGAGTITGELFF.

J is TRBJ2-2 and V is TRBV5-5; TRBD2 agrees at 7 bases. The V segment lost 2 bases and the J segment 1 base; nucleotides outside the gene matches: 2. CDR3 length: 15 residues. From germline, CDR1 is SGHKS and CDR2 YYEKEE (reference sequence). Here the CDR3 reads CASSFLAVNTGELFF. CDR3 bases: TGTGCCAGCAGCTTCCTAGCGGTGAACACCGGGGAGCTGTTTTTT. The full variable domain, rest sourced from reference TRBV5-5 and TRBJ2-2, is DAGVTQSPTHLIKTRGQQVTLRCSPISGHKSVSWYQQVLGQGPQFIFQYYEKEERGRGNFPDRFSARQFPNYSSELNVNALLLGDSALYLCASSFLAVNTGELFFGEGSRLTVL.

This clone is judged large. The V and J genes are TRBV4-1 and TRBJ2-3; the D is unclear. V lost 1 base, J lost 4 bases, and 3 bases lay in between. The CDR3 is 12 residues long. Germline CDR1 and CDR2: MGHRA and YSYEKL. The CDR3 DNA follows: TGCGCCAGCAGCCAAGGGGCAGATACGCAGTATTTT. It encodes CASSQGADTQYF.

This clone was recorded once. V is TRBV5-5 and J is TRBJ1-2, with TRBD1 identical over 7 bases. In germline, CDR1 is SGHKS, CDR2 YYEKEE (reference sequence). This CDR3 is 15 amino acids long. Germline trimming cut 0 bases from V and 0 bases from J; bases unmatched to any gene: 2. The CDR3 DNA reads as TGTGCCAGCAGCTTGGGGGACAGTTCTAACTATGGCTACACCTTC. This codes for CASSLGDSSNYGYTF.

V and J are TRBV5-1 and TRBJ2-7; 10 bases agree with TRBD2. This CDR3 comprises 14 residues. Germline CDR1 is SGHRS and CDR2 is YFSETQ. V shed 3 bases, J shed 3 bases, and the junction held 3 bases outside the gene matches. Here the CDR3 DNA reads TGCGCCAGCAGCTGGACTAGCGGACTCTACGAGCAGTACTTC. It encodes CASSWTSGLYEQYF.

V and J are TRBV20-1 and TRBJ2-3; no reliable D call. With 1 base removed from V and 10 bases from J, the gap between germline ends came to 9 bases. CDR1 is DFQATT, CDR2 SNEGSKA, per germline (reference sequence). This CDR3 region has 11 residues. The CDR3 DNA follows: TGCAGTGCTAGAGTTCTGGGATCGCAGTATTTT. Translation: CSARVLGSQYF.

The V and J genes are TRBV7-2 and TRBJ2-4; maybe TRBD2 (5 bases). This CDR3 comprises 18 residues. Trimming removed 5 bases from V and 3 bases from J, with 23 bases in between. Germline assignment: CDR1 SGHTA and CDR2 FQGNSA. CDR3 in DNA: TGTGCCAGCAGCCGAGGGCTCCTGGCGAGCTCAGGCAAAAACATTCAGTACTTC. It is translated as CASSRGLLASSGKNIQYF. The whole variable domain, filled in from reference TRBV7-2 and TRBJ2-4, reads GAGVSQSPSNKVTEKGKDVELRCDPISGHTALYWYRQSLGQGLEFLIYFQGNSAPDKSGLPSDRFSAERTGGSVSTLTIQRTQQEDSAVYLCASSRGLLASSGKNIQYFGAGTRLSVL.

The CDR3 reads CASSTSVLNTGELFF. In nucleotides, the CDR3 is TGTGCCAGCAGCACTAGCGTTTTGAACACCGGGGAGCTGTTTTTT. The genes are TRBV9 and TRBJ2-2; 7 bases map to TRBD2. Germline-derived CDR1 and CDR2 are SGDLS and YYNGEE. This CDR3 comprises 15 residues. With 4 bases clipped from V and 1 base from J, the junction kept 4 bases outside the gene matches.

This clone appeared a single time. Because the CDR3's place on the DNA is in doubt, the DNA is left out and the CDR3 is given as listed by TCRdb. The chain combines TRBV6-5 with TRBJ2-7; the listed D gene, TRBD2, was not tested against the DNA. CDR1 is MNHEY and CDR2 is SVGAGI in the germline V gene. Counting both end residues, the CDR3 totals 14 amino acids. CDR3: CASSSSSTSGEQYF.

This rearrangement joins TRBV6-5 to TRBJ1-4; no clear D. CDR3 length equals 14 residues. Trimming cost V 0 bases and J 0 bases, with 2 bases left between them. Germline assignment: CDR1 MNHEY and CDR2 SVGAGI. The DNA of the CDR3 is TGTGCCAGCAGTTACTCACCAACTAATGAAAAACTGTTTTTT. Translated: CASSYSPTNEKLFF.

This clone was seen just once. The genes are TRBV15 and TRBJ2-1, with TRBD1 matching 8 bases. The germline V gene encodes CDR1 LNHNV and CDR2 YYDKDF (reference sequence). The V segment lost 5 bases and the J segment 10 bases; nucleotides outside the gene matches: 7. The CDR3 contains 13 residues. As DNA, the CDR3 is TGTGCCACCAGCGGACAGGGCCTCAGAGAGCAGTTCTTC. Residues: CATSGQGLREQFF.

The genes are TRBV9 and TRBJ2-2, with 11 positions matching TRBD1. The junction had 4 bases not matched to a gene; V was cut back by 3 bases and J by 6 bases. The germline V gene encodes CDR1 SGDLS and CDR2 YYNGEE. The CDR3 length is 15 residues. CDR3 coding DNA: TGTGCCAGCAGCGGGGCGGGACAGGGGGCCGGGGAGCTGTTTTTT. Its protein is CASSGAGQGAGELFF. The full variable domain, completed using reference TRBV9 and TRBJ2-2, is DSGVTQTPKHLITATGQRVTLRCSPRSGDLSVYWYQQSLDQGLQFLIQYYNGEERAKGNILERFSAQQFPDLHSELNLSSLELGDSALYFCASSGAGQGAGELFFGEGSRLTVL.

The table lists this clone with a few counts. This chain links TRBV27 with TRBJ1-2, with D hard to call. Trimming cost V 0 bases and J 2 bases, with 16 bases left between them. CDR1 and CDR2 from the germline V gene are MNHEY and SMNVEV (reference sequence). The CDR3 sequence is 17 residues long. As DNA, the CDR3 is TGTGCCAGCAGTTTATCGTGGGGAGTCGGATCAAACTATGGCTACACCTTC. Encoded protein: CASSLSWGVGSNYGYTF.

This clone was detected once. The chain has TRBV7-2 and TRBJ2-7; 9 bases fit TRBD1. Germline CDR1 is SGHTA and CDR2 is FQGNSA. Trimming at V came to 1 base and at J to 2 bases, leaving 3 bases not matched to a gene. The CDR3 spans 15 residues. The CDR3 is CASSLVGQGTYEQYF. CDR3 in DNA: TGTGCCAGCAGCTTAGTCGGACAGGGGACCTACGAGCAGTACTTC.

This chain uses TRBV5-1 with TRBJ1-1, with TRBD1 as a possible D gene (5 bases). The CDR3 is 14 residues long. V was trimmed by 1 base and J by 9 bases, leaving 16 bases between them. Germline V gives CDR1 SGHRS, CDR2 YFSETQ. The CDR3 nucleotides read TGCGCCAGCAGCTTGACGGGCAGGGAAACTCAAGCTTTCTTT. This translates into CASSLTGRETQAFF.

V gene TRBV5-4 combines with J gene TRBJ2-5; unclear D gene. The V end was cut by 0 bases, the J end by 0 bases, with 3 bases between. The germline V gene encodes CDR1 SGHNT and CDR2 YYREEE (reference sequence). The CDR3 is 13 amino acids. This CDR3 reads CASSLANQETQYF. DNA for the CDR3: TGTGCCAGCAGCTTGGCCAACCAAGAGACCCAGTACTTC.

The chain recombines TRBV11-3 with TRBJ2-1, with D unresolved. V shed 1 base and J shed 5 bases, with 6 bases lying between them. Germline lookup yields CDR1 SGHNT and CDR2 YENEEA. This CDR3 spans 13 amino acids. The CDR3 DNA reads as TGTGCCAGCAGCTTAGGAGAACACAATGAGCAGTTCTTC. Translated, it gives CASSLGEHNEQFF.

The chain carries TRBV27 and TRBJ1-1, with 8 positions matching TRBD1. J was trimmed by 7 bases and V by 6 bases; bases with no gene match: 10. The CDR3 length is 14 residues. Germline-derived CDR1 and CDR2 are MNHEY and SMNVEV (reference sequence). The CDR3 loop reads CASRHQGASFEAFF. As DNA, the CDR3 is TGTGCCAGCAGACACCAGGGGGCCTCCTTTGAAGCTTTCTTT.

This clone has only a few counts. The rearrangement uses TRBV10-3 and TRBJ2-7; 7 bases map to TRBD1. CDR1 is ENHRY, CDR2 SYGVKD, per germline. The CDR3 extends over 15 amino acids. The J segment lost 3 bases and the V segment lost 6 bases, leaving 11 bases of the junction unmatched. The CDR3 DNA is TGTGCCATCAGCCTAGGGGGCGGAGAGGGCTACGAGCAGTACTTC. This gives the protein CAISLGGGEGYEQYF.

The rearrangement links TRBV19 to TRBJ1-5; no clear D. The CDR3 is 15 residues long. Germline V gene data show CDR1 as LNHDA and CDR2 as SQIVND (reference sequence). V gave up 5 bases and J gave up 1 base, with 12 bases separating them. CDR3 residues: CASSQRVRSNQPQHF. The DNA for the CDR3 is TGTGCCAGTAGTCAACGGGTACGGAGCAATCAGCCCCAGCATTTT.